This T cell receptor (gamma chain) was found in a study of gamma-delta chains in newborns, infants, children. Study-wide background: Polyclonal expansion of innate γδ T cells after birth follows microbial exposure.

The CDR3 sequence is 14 residues long. From germline, CDR1 is GITISATS and CDR2 ISYDGTV (reference sequence). TCRdb re-analyzed the reads via CATT. This sample yields about 540 gamma-chain clones, of which around 81% are seen a single time; 12% belongs to the top ten. The V gene corresponds to TRGV9; no J gene was called. Sequencing was performed on blood, taken at baseline. The sequence was collected from a child who was a newborn, infant or young child, either healthy, febrile or measles-vaccinated (not recorded which). This table probably holds off-target reads from a library built for another chain. CDR3 DNA: TGTGCCTGTGACCGACTGGGGGATACAGCACAACTCTTCTTT. Translated, it gives CACDRLGDTAQLFF.